The sequence of this T cell receptor beta chain was determined in a study of T cells in Graves' hyperthyroidism and ophthalmopathy. The CDR3 sequence is 15 residues long. V shed 5 bases, J shed 4 bases, and the junction held 7 bases outside the gene matches. Germline CDR1 reads SGHTA; CDR2 reads FQGNSA. Amplification of TCR beta CDR3 regions used RNA as the template. First-round RT-PCR targeting the TCR CDR3 was performed with the HTBI primer set. Each CDR3 protein gets one entry after TCRdb re-called the multiplex PCR reads with MiXCR. This sample carries around 620,000 distinct CDR3 sequences, just over 45% of them seen once, and the ten largest clones take 19%.

The TCR was taken from an adult woman with Graves' disease, either hyperthyroidism or ophthalmopathy (not recorded which). The genes are TRBV7-2 and TRBJ1-1, with TRBD1 identical over 10 bases. The specimen sequenced was peripheral blood or thyroid tissue (not recorded which). The CDR3 sequence: CASSAGQGFSTEAFF. The CDR3 nucleotides read TGTGCCAGCAGCGCGGGACAGGGGTTCAGCACTGAAGCTTTCTTT. Full variable domain (remainder filled in from reference TRBV7-2 and TRBJ1-1): GAGVSQSPSNKVTEKGKDVELRCDPISGHTALYWYRQSLGQGLEFLIYFQGNSAPDKSGLPSDRFSAERTGGSVSTLTIQRTQQEDSAVYLCASSAGQGFSTEAFFGQGTRLTVV.